This T cell receptor (beta chain) was retrieved from a study of T cells in narcolepsy. Whole-study context: Healthy controls were enrolled alongside patients with narcolepsy type 1 or type 2. Notes on the study in general: Reportedly, autoreactive clonotypes were serially detected in patients' blood but not controls'. HCRT-specific and TRIB2-specific autoreactive clonotypes appeared among same-patient CSF and blood CD4+ clonotypes.

The CDR3 runs 14 residues. Trimming pared 1 base from V and 5 bases from J, leaving 12 bases between. In germline, CDR1 is SGHRS, CDR2 YFSETQ. As for this clone: Antigen unknown.

Profiling relied on immunoSEQ multiplex PCR, and the TCRdb table lists in-frame clones only, not all of them. The sample includes some 37,000 clones, about 85% seen only once; the top ten take about 1.6%. The clonotype originates from a human donor with narcolepsy. Sequencing input: CD45RA- memory CD4+ T cells from PBMCs. The V call is TRBV5-1, the J call TRBJ2-5; D call uncertain. The CDR3 nucleotides read TGCGCCAGCAGCTTGCGGCAGTCGGGTGAGACCCAGTACTTC. Translation gives CASSLRQSGETQYF.